This is a list of T cell receptor beta chains from one sample in a study of blood T cells in healthy people across ages. TCRdb re-called the 5' RACE reads through MiXCR, storing one row per CDR3 protein. Of 500,000 to 700,000 distinct CDR3 sequences listed, about 30% were seen once; the top ten hold approximately 14%. What was sequenced was blood. These receptors came from an elderly woman in good health. The CDR3 runs from the conserved cysteine through the conserved F or W. D genes are given only for firm matches. The size field is filled for only some rows; it gives once, few, many or a size class.

d_call: TRBD1
j_call: TRBJ1-2
v_call: TRBV4-2
clone_size: NA
cdr3_aa: CASSQLVPGQVSYGYTF

d_call: TRBD1
j_call: TRBJ2-2
v_call: TRBV6-1
clone_size: NA
cdr3_aa: CASSPGQYTGELFF

d_call: TRBD2
j_call: TRBJ2-1
v_call: TRBV7-8
clone_size: few
cdr3_aa: CASSLRFGTSGESSYNEQFF

d_call: TRBD1
j_call: TRBJ2-7
v_call: TRBV29-1
clone_size: few
cdr3_aa: CSASTGGYEQYF

d_call: NA
j_call: TRBJ2-7
v_call: TRBV20-1
clone_size: NA
cdr3_aa: CSAPSPTASSYEQYF

d_call: NA
j_call: TRBJ2-6
v_call: TRBV9
clone_size: NA
cdr3_aa: CASSARISGANVLTF

d_call: NA
j_call: TRBJ2-7
v_call: TRBV20-1
clone_size: NA
cdr3_aa: CSATSDSYEQYF

d_call: NA
j_call: TRBJ2-5
v_call: TRBV12-3/TRBV12-4
clone_size: NA
cdr3_aa: CASSSFRGETQYF

d_call: TRBD1
j_call: TRBJ1-1
v_call: TRBV7-2
clone_size: many
cdr3_aa: CASSLQGAGGTEAFF

d_call: NA
j_call: TRBJ1-2
v_call: TRBV5-1
clone_size: NA
cdr3_aa: CASSHSRGTGALHYGYTF

d_call: NA
j_call: TRBJ2-7
v_call: TRBV4-3
clone_size: many
cdr3_aa: CASSQDRLGFGEQYF